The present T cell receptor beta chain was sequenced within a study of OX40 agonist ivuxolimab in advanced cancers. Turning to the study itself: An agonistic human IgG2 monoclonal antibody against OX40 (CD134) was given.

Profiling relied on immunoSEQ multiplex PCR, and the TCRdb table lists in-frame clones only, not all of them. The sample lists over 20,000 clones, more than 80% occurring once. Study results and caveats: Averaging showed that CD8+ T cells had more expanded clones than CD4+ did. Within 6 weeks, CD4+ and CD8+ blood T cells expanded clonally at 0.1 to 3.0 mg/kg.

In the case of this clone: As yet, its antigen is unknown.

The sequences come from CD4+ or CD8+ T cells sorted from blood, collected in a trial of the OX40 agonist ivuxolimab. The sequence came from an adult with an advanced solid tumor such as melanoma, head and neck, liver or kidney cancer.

This chain's CDR3 is CASGLWSSDTQYF. The DNA for the CDR3 is TGTGCTAGTGGTTTATGGTCGTCAGATACGCAGTATTTT. The rearrangement uses TRBV12-5 and TRBJ2-3; D not certain. The germline V gene encodes CDR1 LGHNT and CDR2 FRNRAP. The CDR3 contains 13 residues. Trimming removed 3 bases at V and 4 bases at J, with 8 bases between.